The rows below give T cell receptor beta chains drawn from one sample of a study of blood T cell repertoires in COVID-19. Profiled with immunoSEQ multiplex PCR; TCRdb holds only in-frame clones, not every one. The sample holds 400,000 to 500,000 clones, roughly 90% seen once. The sequencing sample was made of peripheral blood. Receptors originate from a woman in her 30s with active or convalescent COVID-19. The CDR3 runs from the conserved cysteine through the conserved F or W. The order of the fields is V gene, clone size, J gene, D gene, CDR3 protein, CDR3 DNA. The D gene is left open where the match is weak. Not all rows give a size; the values are once, few, many and, for expanded clones, a class.

>TRBV6-5|.|TRBJ1-1|TRBD1
CASGRRTGGYTEAFF
TGTGCCAGCGGACGCAGGACAGGGGGTTACACTGAAGCTTTCTTT
>TRBV6-5|once|TRBJ2-2|.
CASRLAEAGTGELFF
TGTGCCAGCAGGTTGGCGGAGGCGGGCACCGGGGAGCTGTTTTTT
>TRBV5-4|.|TRBJ1-2|.
CASRTVGRDHGYTF
TGTGCCAGCAGGACCGTTGGGAGGGACCATGGCTACACCTTC
>TRBV24-1|.|TRBJ2-1|TRBD1
CATSDRDRANEQFF
TGTGCCACCAGTGACCGGGACAGGGCGAATGAGCAGTTCTTC
>TRBV11-2|.|TRBJ2-7|.
CASSLVGSSYEQYF
TGTGCCAGCAGCTTAGTAGGGAGCTCCTACGAGCAGTACTTC
>TRBV10-3|few|TRBJ2-2|TRBD2
CAISEAQAGGPNTGELFF
TGTGCCATCAGTGAAGCCCAAGCGGGAGGCCCGAACACCGGGGAGCTGTTTTTT
>TRBV6-1|.|TRBJ1-2|TRBD1
CASSERTGLTF
TGTGCCAGCAGTGAAAGGACAGGTCTCACCTTC
>TRBV5-4|.|TRBJ2-5|.
CASSLGDFQETQYF
TGTGCCAGCAGCTTGGGGGACTTCCAAGAGACCCAGTACTTC
>TRBV11-2|.|TRBJ2-2|TRBD2
CASSRSGREFGELFF
TGTGCCAGCAGCCGTAGCGGGAGGGAGTTCGGGGAGCTGTTTTTT
>TRBV6-6|.|TRBJ1-6|TRBD1
CASSRDRGTYNSPLHF
TGTGCCAGCAGTCGGGACAGGGGAACCTATAATTCACCCCTCCACTTT
>TRBV3-1/TRBV3-2|.|TRBJ1-3|.
CASSQTKTIYF
TGTGCCAGCAGCCAGACAAAGACCATATATTTT
>TRBV7-9|.|TRBJ1-1|.
CASSLLYNTEAFF
TGTGCCAGCAGCTTACTCTATAACACTGAAGCTTTCTTT
>TRBV7-9|.|TRBJ2-7|TRBD1
CASSLGTGNYEQYF
TGTGCCAGCAGCTTAGGGACAGGGAACTACGAGCAGTACTTC
>TRBV30|.|TRBJ2-1|TRBD1
CAWSVLQGLYNEQFF
TGTGCCTGGAGTGTACTACAGGGGCTCTACAATGAGCAGTTCTTC